The entry below gives a single TCR beta chain sequence along with its context. The antigen remains unidentified. The data belong to a study of T-cell memory formation after mild COVID-19. Study context: Across donors, TCR clusters were largely donor specific.

CDR3 length: 16 amino acids. J lost 5 bases, V lost 2 bases, and 7 bases had no gene match. CDR1 is LGHDT, CDR2 YNNKEL, per germline (reference sequence). TCRdb used MiXCR to reprocess the 5' RACE reads, holding one entry per CDR3 protein. The sample includes about 400,000 distinct CDR3 sequences, less than 25% seen only once; the top ten take around 12%. Whole-study results and caveats: Among clones peaking at day 37 in the second wave, SARS-CoV-2 specificity remained unconfirmed.

This sequence joins TRBV3-1 and TRBJ2-7; 12 nucleotides align to TRBD2. The receptor comes from an adult woman who had mild COVID-19 (a few samples of this study predate the infection). Cell type and time point are not known. Input material: PBMCs or a T cell subset sorted from them (not recorded which). CDR3: CASSQYSTSGSHEQYF. CDR3 DNA sequence: TGTGCCAGCAGCCAATACTCGACTAGCGGGAGCCACGAGCAGTACTTC.